This T cell receptor beta chain was captured by sequencing in a study of cytomegalovirus exposure and HLA in healthy donors. The donors formed part of the approximately 120-subject validation cohort, distinct from the roughly 700-subject first cohort. With respect to this clone: Antigen specificity is unknown.

Some clones are missing from TCRdb's copy, which holds only in-frame ones; the method was immunoSEQ multiplex PCR. The sample records 280,000 or so clones, 85% to 90% being singletons. Overall study results and limits: The classifier reportedly diagnosed cytomegalovirus status with high specificity and sensitivity. In vitro data verified a few CMV-associated chains as specific for CMV antigens. Over 150 TCR beta chains were listed as cytomegalovirus-associated.

V was cut by 6 bases and J by 5 bases, with 19 bases left in between. This CDR3 has 15 amino acids. CDR1 is MDHEN and CDR2 is SYDVKM in the germline V gene. Sequenced sample: PBMCs. The chain joins TRBV28 to TRBJ2-5, with D possibly TRBD1 on 8 matching bases. The clonotype comes from a woman aged 18 to 35 in good health and CMV-seronegative. In DNA, the CDR3 is TGTGCCAGCAGAAGACAACAGGGGGGGTTGGAGACCCAGTACTTC. Translation: CASRRQQGGLETQYF.